One sample yielded the 28 T cell receptor beta chains listed below, sequenced in a study of shared clonotypes between healthy human individuals (dated by TCRdb to 2020 to 2021). The library was produced with the immunoSEQ multiplex PCR assay. TCRdb took over this immuneACCESS table, retaining in-frame rearrangements with V and J assigned. Such tables are incomplete; in checked studies, under half of the missing clones stem from an unresolved V gene, and the remainder is unexplained. This sample holds over 300,000 clones; about nine tenths were observed only once. The biggest ten clones account for roughly 16% of the sample. Material: memory CD8+ T cells sorted from blood. Interpreted using the paper, the cell subset or site label stands for: CD45RO+ cells pooled with CCR7-negative TemRA cells. The origin of the receptors is a man between 18 and 29 years old in good health.

This clone was observed a single time. The genes are TRBV27 and TRBJ1-6; D remains unclear. The germline gives CDR1 MNHEY, CDR2 SMNVEV (reference sequence). This CDR3 spans 14 amino acids. V gave up 4 bases and J gave up 12 bases, with 16 bases separating them. The CDR3 DNA reads as TGTGCCAGCAGTTCCCCTGTCCGACGAGAACCCCTCCACTTT. As protein: CASSSPVRREPLHF.

The rearrangement joins TRBV25-1 to TRBJ2-5; D is possibly TRBD1 (6 bases). Germline loops: CDR1 MGHDK, CDR2 SYGVNS. The CDR3 spans 18 residues. The V end was cut by 1 base, the J end by 5 bases, with 23 bases between. Here the CDR3 DNA reads TGTGCCAGCAGTGAATCCTGGGCAGGGGCCCCTTTCGGGGAGACCCAGTACTTC. It yields the protein CASSESWAGAPFGETQYF.

This clone was detected only a few times. The J gene is TRBJ1-1, the V gene TRBV9, with no clear D. Germline-derived CDR1 and CDR2 are SGDLS and YYNGEE. This CDR3 has 13 amino acids. The germline V and J ends were trimmed by 3 bases and 1 base, with 7 bases remaining between them. CDR3 amino acids: CASSADGNTEAFF. Written as DNA, the CDR3 is TGTGCCAGCAGCGCGGACGGGAACACTGAAGCTTTCTTT.

V and J are TRBV4-1 and TRBJ2-7; the match to TRBD1 covers 9 bases. Per germline, CDR1 MGHRA and CDR2 YSYEKL. V trimming: 4 bases; J trimming: 3 bases; junction bases outside the gene matches: 4. This CDR3 is built from 14 residues. The CDR3, as DNA: TGCGCCAGCAGCCGGGGACAGGGATACTACGAGCAGTACTTC. Translated: CASSRGQGYYEQYF.

V usage is TRBV5-4 and J usage is TRBJ2-7, with D possibly matching TRBD1 (6 bases). V dropped 5 bases and J dropped 3 bases, with 18 bases sitting between them. CDR3 length: 15 amino acids. Germline V gene sequence: CDR1 SGHNT, CDR2 YYREEE (reference sequence). The chain's CDR3 is CASSSARGSFYEQYF. The CDR3, as DNA: TGTGCCAGCAGTTCTGCAAGGGGGAGCTTCTACGAGCAGTACTTC. The whole variable domain, remainder taken from reference TRBV5-4 and TRBJ2-7, is ETGVTQSPTHLIKTRGQQVTLRCSSQSGHNTVSWYQQALGQGPQFIFQYYREEENGRGNFPPRFSGLQFPNYSSELNVNALELDDSALYLCASSSARGSFYEQYFGPGTRLTVT.

The chain employs TRBV7-9 and TRBJ1-4; possible D gene TRBD1, 5 bases. The germline CDR1 and CDR2 sequences are SEHNR and FQNEAQ (reference sequence). The CDR3 length is 15 residues. V lost 5 bases and J 3 bases, leaving 13 bases between the germline ends. CDR3 sequence (DNA): TGTGCCAGCAGCCACGGGACCGCCCCTAATGAAAAACTGTTTTTT. Translated: CASSHGTAPNEKLFF.

The gene calls are TRBV7-9 and TRBJ2-2; possible D gene TRBD2, 5 bases. Germline V gene lookup returns CDR1 SEHNR and CDR2 FQNEAQ (reference sequence). Trimming cost V 1 base and J 3 bases, with 15 bases left between them. CDR3 size: 17 residues. The CDR3 coding sequence is TGTGCCAGCAGCTTAGGGGTCGGGAATGTGGACACCGGGGAGCTGTTTTTT. This translates into CASSLGVGNVDTGELFF. Supplemented by reference TRBV7-9 and TRBJ2-2, the full variable domain reads DTGVSQNPRHKITKRGQNVTFRCDPISEHNRLYWYRQTLGQGPEFLTYFQNEAQLEKSRLLSDRFSAERPKGSFSTLEIQRTEQGDSAMYLCASSLGVGNVDTGELFFGEGSRLTVL.

This chain joins TRBV6-5 and TRBJ2-5; perhaps TRBD1 as D (6 bases). V shed 2 bases and J shed 3 bases, with 13 bases lying between them. CDR3 length equals 15 residues. CDR1 and CDR2 from the germline V gene are MNHEY and SVGAGI. The CDR3 spells CASSYLPGQKETQYF. CDR3 coding DNA: TGTGCCAGCAGTTACCTACCGGGACAAAAAGAGACCCAGTACTTC.

The chain links TRBV7-2 to TRBJ2-7; TRBD2 matches 14 bases. The ends lost 1 base at V and 7 bases at J; junction bases unmatched: 15. The CDR3 covers 19 residues. Germline CDR1 is SGHTA and CDR2 is FQGNSA. CDR3 DNA: TGTGCCAGCAGCTTAGGCACCGGGACTAGCGGGAGAATGAGGTGGGAGCAGTACTTC. It encodes CASSLGTGTSGRMRWEQYF.

The chain couples TRBV4-2 to TRBJ2-2; no firm D call. Trimming removed 1 base at V and 7 bases at J, with 7 bases between. The CDR3 has 13 amino acids. Germline CDR1 is LGHNA and CDR2 is YNFKEQ. DNA of the CDR3: TGTGCCAGCAGCCAAGTGACGGGCGGGGAGCTGTTTTTT. This translates into CASSQVTGGELFF.

J is TRBJ2-7 and V is TRBV18; D is possibly TRBD1 (5 bases). The ends were cut back, 6 bases at V and 3 bases at J, with 12 bases in the middle. CDR3 length: 13 residues. Germline V gene sequence: CDR1 KGHSH, CDR2 LQKENI. Here the CDR3 DNA reads TGTGCCAGCTCTCAAGGACAAGGCTACGAGCAGTACTTC. Residues: CASSQGQGYEQYF.

V is TRBV4-1 and J is TRBJ2-1, with 10 bases that match TRBD2. Germline CDR1 and CDR2: MGHRA and YSYEKL. After removal of 4 bases from V and 5 bases from J, the junction contained 8 bases not matched to a gene. The CDR3 consists of 16 residues. This CDR3 reads CASSPPGLATHNEQFF. The CDR3 DNA reads as TGCGCCAGCAGCCCCCCGGGACTAGCGACCCACAATGAGCAGTTCTTC.

V usage is TRBV6-1 and J usage is TRBJ2-5; TRBD2 aligns across 11 bases. Germline CDR1 reads MNHNS; CDR2 reads SASEGT. The CDR3 has 17 amino acids. The trim removed 4 bases at V and 2 bases at J, leaving 9 bases unmatched. As DNA, the CDR3 is TGTGCCAGCAGTGTCGCTATAGCGGGGGGGCGACAAGAGACCCAGTACTTC. Translation: CASSVAIAGGRQETQYF.

The rearrangement links TRBV27 to TRBJ1-5, with D uncertain. The V end was cut by 5 bases, the J end by 0 bases, with 5 bases between. Germline V gene data show CDR1 as MNHEY and CDR2 as SMNVEV (reference sequence). CDR3 length equals 13 residues. CDR3 protein: CASSDYSNQPQHF. CDR3 sequence (DNA): TGTGCCAGCAGTGACTATAGCAATCAGCCCCAGCATTTT.

The V gene is TRBV6-1, the J gene TRBJ2-1, with 7 bases lining up with TRBD1. After removal of 9 bases from V and 3 bases from J, the junction contained 11 bases not matched to a gene. The germline gives CDR1 MNHNS, CDR2 SASEGT. This CDR3 is built from 15 residues. CDR3 residues: CASPGQNLNYNEQFF. The CDR3 DNA is TGTGCCAGTCCGGGACAGAACTTGAACTACAATGAGCAGTTCTTC.

The rearrangement links TRBV27 to TRBJ1-5; TRBD1 might be the D (6 bases). The CDR3 sequence is 14 residues long. The germline V and J ends were trimmed by 3 bases and 5 bases, with 11 bases remaining between them. Per the germline V gene, CDR1 is MNHEY and CDR2 is SMNVEV (reference sequence). Here the CDR3 DNA reads TGTGCCAGCAGTTTGTTCAGGGGATATCAGCCCCAGCATTTT. Translation gives CASSLFRGYQPQHF.

The V and J genes are TRBV7-9 and TRBJ2-5; 9 nucleotides line up with TRBD2. CDR1 is SEHNR, CDR2 FQNEAQ, per germline (reference sequence). The J segment lost 5 bases and the V segment lost 2 bases, leaving 15 bases of the junction unmatched. The CDR3 length is 18 residues. The CDR3, as DNA: TGTGCCAGCAGCTTAACCGACTGGGTTGCGGGAGGGCCGGAGACCCAGTACTTC. Protein: CASSLTDWVAGGPETQYF. The variable domain in full, with the rest retrieved from reference TRBV7-9 and TRBJ2-5, is DTGVSQNPRHKITKRGQNVTFRCDPISEHNRLYWYRQTLGQGPEFLTYFQNEAQLEKSRLLSDRFSAERPKGSFSTLEIQRTEQGDSAMYLCASSLTDWVAGGPETQYFGPGTRLLVL.

This rearrangement joins TRBV5-1 to TRBJ2-7, with 8 bases identical to TRBD1. The CDR3 spans 19 residues. The germline V gene has CDR1 SGHRS and CDR2 YFSETQ. V shed 3 bases, J shed 3 bases, and the junction held 20 bases outside the gene matches. The CDR3 region has the DNA TGCGCCAGCAGCTACCGAGGACAGGGTTTCGGCCAAAATTTCTACGAGCAGTACTTC. Residues: CASSYRGQGFGQNFYEQYF.

The chain uses TRBV5-1 and TRBJ2-7, with 9 bases that match TRBD2. The V segment lost 6 bases and the J segment 7 bases; nucleotides outside the gene matches: 14. Germline CDR1 and CDR2: SGHRS and YFSETQ. The CDR3 consists of 15 residues. The CDR3 spells CASTKAGGPGGEQYF. The CDR3 bases are TGCGCCAGCACCAAAGCGGGAGGACCAGGGGGGGAGCAGTACTTC.

This chain joins TRBV4-1 and TRBJ1-2; a possible D gene is TRBD1 (5 bases). V was trimmed by 1 base and J by 4 bases, leaving 13 bases between them. This CDR3 spans 15 amino acids. CDR1 and CDR2 (germline): MGHRA, YSYEKL. The CDR3 DNA is TGCGCCAGCAGCCAAGGGGCACCCCAGGGCTATGGCTACACCTTC. Its protein product is CASSQGAPQGYGYTF.

The chain combines TRBV27 with TRBJ2-7; D might be TRBD1 (5 bases). Germline CDR1 is MNHEY and CDR2 is SMNVEV (reference sequence). V lost 2 bases to trimming and J lost 5 bases, with 7 bases between them. CDR3 length: 12 residues. The CDR3 loop is CASSLQGDEQYF. The CDR3 DNA follows: TGTGCCAGCAGTTTACAAGGGGACGAGCAGTACTTC.

The chain couples TRBV28 to TRBJ1-5; D unclear. V lost 3 bases to trimming and J lost 4 bases, with 7 bases between them. The CDR3 has 13 residues. Per germline, CDR1 MDHEN and CDR2 SYDVKM. The CDR3 region has the DNA TGTGCCAGCAGTTTGGCTCTGAATCAGCCCCAGCATTTT. Residues: CASSLALNQPQHF. Together with reference TRBV28 and TRBJ1-5, the CDR3 gives the full variable domain: DVKVTQSSRYLVKRTGEKVFLECVQDMDHENMFWYRQDPGLGLRLIYFSYDVKMKEKGDIPEGYSVSREKKERFSLILESASTNQTSMYLCASSLALNQPQHFGDGTRLSIL.

As for this clone: Germline and junction disagree at one end, which may indicate a read error. The rearrangement links TRBV14 to TRBJ2-7; possibly TRBD1 for D (6 bases). From germline, CDR1 is SGHDN and CDR2 FVKESK. This CDR3 has 14 residues. CDR3 amino acids: CASSQARGSHEQYF. The CDR3 DNA reads TGTGCCAGCAGCCAAGCCAGGGGCTCCCACGAGCAGTACTTC.

The chain links TRBV7-3 to TRBJ2-5; D perhaps matches TRBD1 (6 bases). The CDR3 loop spans 10 amino acids. The germline CDR1 and CDR2 sequences are SGHTA and FQGTGA. The germline V and J ends were trimmed by 5 bases and 14 bases, with 12 bases remaining between them. CDR3 amino acids: CASSPPDSYF. The CDR3 region has the DNA TGTGCCAGCAGCCCCCCGGACAGCTACTTC.

DNA for the CDR3: TGTGCCAGCAGCACAAGGACTAGCGGCGGAGAGCTGTTTTTT. Amino acid sequence: CASSTRTSGGELFF. The rearrangement joins TRBV13 to TRBJ2-2; 10 nucleotides align to TRBD2. Germline V CDR1 and CDR2: PRHDT, FYEKMQ (reference sequence). The trim removed 5 bases at V and 11 bases at J, leaving 8 bases unmatched. The CDR3 covers 14 residues.

The chain carries TRBV13 and TRBJ2-5; D not certain. From germline, CDR1 is PRHDT and CDR2 FYEKMQ (reference sequence). The CDR3 is 14 amino acids. The V end was cut by 0 bases, the J end by 5 bases, with 10 bases between. Here the CDR3 DNA reads TGTGCCAGCAGCTTAGGCCAGGACGGGGAGACCCAGTACTTC. Encoded protein: CASSLGQDGETQYF.

The gene calls are TRBV5-1 and TRBJ2-2; D gene unclear. Germline CDR1 SGHRS, CDR2 YFSETQ. This CDR3 is 13 amino acids long. Trimming took 5 bases from V and 0 from J, leaving 5 bases between them. This chain's CDR3 is CASRVPNTGELFF. For the CDR3, the DNA is TGCGCCAGCAGAGTTCCGAACACCGGGGAGCTGTTTTTT.

The V call is TRBV6-6, the J call TRBJ2-7, with TRBD2 as a possible D gene (5 bases). Trimming removed 0 bases at V and 2 bases at J, with 8 bases between. Germline CDR1 MNHNY, CDR2 SVGAGI (reference sequence). This CDR3 is built from 14 residues. CDR3 sequence (DNA): TGTGCCAGCAGTTACTCGAGGGATACCTACGAGCAGTACTTC. Its translation: CASSYSRDTYEQYF.